The 16 T cell receptor beta chains given below trace back to one sample, sequenced in a study of shared clonotypes between healthy human individuals. Using immunoSEQ multiplex PCR, the repertoire was profiled, and TCRdb retains in-frame clones only, with some absent. This sample has some 1 million clones; around 76% occur once, and the top ten carry around 1.5%. Sequencing used memory CD4+ T cells sorted from blood. The subset: CD45RA-negative fraction. The receptors were gathered from a man aged 18 to 29 in good health.

The chain is built from TRBV25-1 and TRBJ2-4; 7 bases line up with TRBD2. Per the germline V gene, CDR1 is MGHDK and CDR2 is SYGVNS. The length of the CDR3 is 16 residues. With 2 bases clipped from V and 1 base from J, the junction kept 5 bases outside the gene matches. CDR3 nucleotides: TGTGCCAGCAGTGAAAAGGGAGGGGCGGCCAAAAACATTCAGTACTTC. It is translated as CASSEKGGAAKNIQYF.

The rearrangement uses TRBV7-9 and TRBJ1-5; no clear D gene. The length of the CDR3 is 13 residues. With 1 base removed from V and 7 bases from J, the gap between germline ends came to 8 bases. In germline, CDR1 is SEHNR, CDR2 FQNEAQ (reference sequence). CDR3 nucleotide sequence: TGTGCCAGCAGCTTAGTCGCGGAGCAGCCCCAGCATTTT. Translating it yields CASSLVAEQPQHF. Supplemented by reference TRBV7-9 and TRBJ1-5, the full variable domain reads DTGVSQNPRHKITKRGQNVTFRCDPISEHNRLYWYRQTLGQGPEFLTYFQNEAQLEKSRLLSDRFSAERPKGSFSTLEIQRTEQGDSAMYLCASSLVAEQPQHFGDGTRLSIL.

The CDR3 DNA sequence: TGTGCCAGCAGATCCGGGACAGGGAACGAAAAACTGTTTTTT. It is translated as CASRSGTGNEKLFF. This sequence joins TRBV2 and TRBJ1-4, with TRBD1 matching 9 bases. The V segment lost 6 bases and the J segment 8 bases; nucleotides outside the gene matches: 7. CDR1 and CDR2 (germline): SNHLY, FYNNEI. The CDR3 consists of 14 residues.

Comments on this clone: Other nucleotide sequences in the sample specify the same CDR3. The gene calls are TRBV12-5 and TRBJ2-3; D remains unclear. The CDR3 loop spans 14 amino acids. Germline CDR1 is LGHNT and CDR2 is FRNRAP. Trimming shortened V by 3 bases and J by 0 bases, and 7 bases separated the two germline ends. The CDR3 DNA is TGTGCTAGTGGTTTATCCGGGAGCACAGATACGCAGTATTTT. Translation: CASGLSGSTDTQYF. Looking up the rest from reference TRBV12-5 and TRBJ2-3 gives the full variable domain: DARVTQTPRHKVTEMGQEVTMRCQPILGHNTVFWYRQTMMQGLELLAYFRNRAPLDDSGMPKDRFSAEMPDATLATLKIQPSEPRDSAVYFCASGLSGSTDTQYFGPGTRLTVL.

Only a few counts were recorded for this clone. The chain uses TRBV19 and TRBJ2-2, with 10 positions matching TRBD1. V lost 7 bases, J lost 1 base, and 3 bases stayed unmatched. Germline-derived CDR1 and CDR2 are LNHDA and SQIVND (reference sequence). The CDR3 is 15 residues long. The CDR3 sequence: CASTRTGGNTGELFF. CDR3 DNA sequence: TGTGCCAGTACCCGGACAGGGGGGAACACCGGGGAGCTGTTTTTT.

V gene TRBV10-3 combines with J gene TRBJ1-1, with 10 bases fitting TRBD1. Germline loops: CDR1 ENHRY, CDR2 SYGVKD. Trimming at V came to 2 bases and at J to 2 bases, leaving 5 bases not matched to a gene. CDR3 length: 16 amino acids. The CDR3 DNA is TGTGCCATCAGTGAGATTGGGACAGGGGCCAACACTGAAGCTTTCTTT. The encoded protein is CAISEIGTGANTEAFF.

The chain carries TRBV19 and TRBJ1-5; no clear D. Germline V gives CDR1 LNHDA, CDR2 SQIVND (reference sequence). V was shortened by 7 bases and J by 0 bases, with 13 bases between the two germline ends. The CDR3 has 15 residues. The CDR3 bases are TGTGCCAGTATATCAGGAGAACTTAGCAATCAGCCCCAGCATTTT. It encodes CASISGELSNQPQHF. Full variable domain (rest looked up from reference TRBV19 and TRBJ1-5): DGGITQSPKYLFRKEGQNVTLSCEQNLNHDAMYWYRQDPGQGLRLIYYSQIVNDFQKGDIAEGYSVSREKKESFPLTVTSAQKNPTAFYLCASISGELSNQPQHFGDGTRLSIL.

This clone was seen a few times. The chain joins TRBV29-1 to TRBJ1-1; 10 bases agree with TRBD1. In germline, CDR1 is SQVTM, CDR2 ANQGSEA. V was pared by 6 bases and J by 4 bases, with 8 bases of the junction left unmatched. The CDR3 sequence is 14 residues long. The DNA for the CDR3 is TGCAGCGTCCGACAGGGGGCGCGGGTCACTGAAGCTTTCTTT. Amino acids: CSVRQGARVTEAFF.

This rearrangement joins TRBV2 to TRBJ2-5, with 8 nucleotides matching TRBD1. Germline CDR1 and CDR2: SNHLY and FYNNEI. CDR3 length: 15 amino acids. Trimming removed 6 bases from V and 2 bases from J; junction bases left unmatched: 8. This CDR3 reads CASRKGTGGQETQYF. As DNA, the CDR3 is TGTGCCAGCAGGAAGGGAACAGGGGGTCAAGAGACCCAGTACTTC.

A remark on this clone: A read error may account for a junction end that differs from germline. The CDR3 DNA follows: TGCGCCAGCAGCCCCGGGGGGCAGAACATCGGGGAGCTGTTTTTT. Encoded protein: CASSPGGQNIGELFF. The chain recombines TRBV5-1 with TRBJ2-2, with D possibly matching TRBD2 (7 bases). Germline CDR1 and CDR2: SGHRS and YFSETQ. CDR3 length: 15 amino acids.

The genes are TRBV9 and TRBJ2-1, with D possibly being TRBD2 (7 bases). V was clipped by 4 bases and J by 7 bases, with 15 bases between them. The germline V gene has CDR1 SGDLS and CDR2 YYNGEE. CDR3 length: 14 amino acids. As DNA, the CDR3 is TGTGCCAGCAGCCCCGGGGGGCCTGGGAATGAGCAGTTCTTC. It specifies CASSPGGPGNEQFF.

There are a few counts of this clone. The rearrangement links TRBV29-1 to TRBJ1-5; 9 positions agree with TRBD1. With 6 bases clipped from V and 6 bases from J, the junction kept 6 bases outside the gene matches. This CDR3 region has 13 residues. The germline gives CDR1 SQVTM, CDR2 ANQGSEA. CDR3: CSVPGQGTQPQHF. The CDR3 bases are TGCAGCGTGCCGGGACAGGGTACTCAGCCCCAGCATTTT.

J is TRBJ2-1 and V is TRBV7-9, with D unresolved. The CDR3 extends over 12 amino acids. Trimming pared 4 bases from V and 10 bases from J, leaving 11 bases between. Looked up from germline, CDR1 is SEHNR and CDR2 is FQNEAQ (reference sequence). DNA of the CDR3: TGTGCCAGCAGCTCCGAAGGCGTCGAGCAGTTCTTC. Translating it yields CASSSEGVEQFF.

At least ten counts were recorded for this clone. This chain uses TRBV28 with TRBJ1-1, with a tentative D call TRBD1 (5 bases). This CDR3 region has 12 residues. The germline CDR1 and CDR2 sequences are MDHEN and SYDVKM. V dropped 3 bases and J dropped 8 bases, with 10 bases sitting between them. The CDR3 is CASSFSTAEAFF. The CDR3 DNA reads as TGTGCCAGCAGTTTCTCGACAGCCGAAGCTTTCTTT.

The chain employs TRBV10-1 and TRBJ2-1; the D is unclear. This CDR3 is built from 15 residues. Germline lookup yields CDR1 WNHNN and CDR2 SYGVQD (reference sequence). V was shortened by 6 bases and J by 0 bases, with 12 bases between the two germline ends. In nucleotides, the CDR3 is TGCGCCAGCAGCCGGACGGCGAGCTCCTACAATGAGCAGTTCTTC. This encodes CASSRTASSYNEQFF.

Worth noting for this clone: Other DNA sequences in the sample encode the same CDR3. This chain uses TRBV7-9 with TRBJ2-3; the D is unclear. V shed 3 bases and J shed 2 bases, with 6 bases lying between them. The CDR3 spans 13 residues. The germline CDR1 and CDR2 sequences are SEHNR and FQNEAQ (reference sequence). The CDR3 DNA follows: TGTGCCAGCAGCTTGGACCTCACAGATACGCAGTATTTT. Translating it yields CASSLDLTDTQYF.